The rows below give T cell receptor beta chains drawn from one sample of a study of T cell changes during pregnancy in multiple sclerosis. The protocol was immunoSEQ multiplex PCR, while the TCRdb copy is restricted to in-frame clones and leaves out a portion. The table includes 41,000 or so clones, about 88% detected once. The sequencing used CD4+ T cells from peripheral blood mononuclear cells, collected in the first trimester of pregnancy. Every receptor here comes from a female donor with multiple sclerosis, enrolled in a pregnancy study. Both conserved end residues are part of each CDR3. A D gene is named only where the DNA matches it firmly. Clone size is shown for a subset of rows, as once, few, many or a class of expanded clone.

V gene: TRBV7-2; J gene: TRBJ2-1; D gene: TRBD1; clone size: once; CDR3 DNA: TGTGCCAGCAGCGAGGGACAGGGACTTCGCAATGAGCAGTTCTTC; CDR3 protein: CASSEGQGLRNEQFF
V gene: TRBV7-2; J gene: TRBJ2-6; D gene: -; clone size: -; CDR3 DNA: TGTGCCAGCAGCTTTCACTCTGGGGCCAACGTCCTGACTTTC; CDR3 protein: CASSFHSGANVLTF
V gene: TRBV6-6; J gene: TRBJ1-5; D gene: TRBD1; clone size: -; CDR3 DNA: TGTGCCAGCAGTGGGACAGGAATTAGCAATCAGCCCCAGCATTTT; CDR3 protein: CASSGTGISNQPQHF
V gene: TRBV5-1; J gene: TRBJ2-3; D gene: TRBD2; clone size: -; CDR3 DNA: TGCGCCAGCAGCTTAGACGGGAGGGGGACAGATACGCAGTATTTT; CDR3 protein: CASSLDGRGTDTQYF
V gene: TRBV29-1; J gene: TRBJ2-3; D gene: TRBD2; clone size: -; CDR3 DNA: TGCAGCGTTACGGCCCGAAGCGGGAGACATGCAGATACGCAGTATTTT; CDR3 protein: CSVTARSGRHADTQYF
V gene: TRBV27; J gene: TRBJ2-7; D gene: TRBD1; clone size: -; CDR3 DNA: TGTGCCAGCAGTTTCTCTGGGACAGGGGGTATCGAGCAGTACTTC; CDR3 protein: CASSFSGTGGIEQYF
V gene: TRBV28; J gene: TRBJ2-3; D gene: -; clone size: -; CDR3 DNA: TGTGCCAGCAGTTTCGCAGGGACACGCACAGATACGCAGTATTTT; CDR3 protein: CASSFAGTRTDTQYF
V gene: TRBV19; J gene: TRBJ2-1; D gene: TRBD2; clone size: -; CDR3 DNA: TGTGCCAGTAGTTTAGCGGGAGGGCAATACAATGAGCAGTTCTTC; CDR3 protein: CASSLAGGQYNEQFF
V gene: TRBV7-2; J gene: TRBJ1-3; D gene: -; clone size: -; CDR3 DNA: TGTGCCAGCAGCTTAGGATCGGGGGGCAACACCATATATTTT; CDR3 protein: CASSLGSGGNTIYF
V gene: TRBV7-9; J gene: TRBJ2-7; D gene: TRBD1; clone size: -; CDR3 DNA: TGTGCCAGCAGCTGGGGACAGGGGGTCTCCTACGAGCAGTACTTC; CDR3 protein: CASSWGQGVSYEQYF
V gene: TRBV19; J gene: TRBJ2-7; D gene: TRBD1; clone size: -; CDR3 DNA: TGTGCCAGTAACCCGACAGGGTATTCCTACGAGCAGTACTTC; CDR3 protein: CASNPTGYSYEQYF
V gene: TRBV28; J gene: TRBJ1-1; D gene: -; clone size: -; CDR3 DNA: TGTGCCAGCAGATCCCCAGTGAACACTGAAGCTTTCTTT; CDR3 protein: CASRSPVNTEAFF
V gene: TRBV6-1; J gene: TRBJ2-5; D gene: TRBD1; clone size: -; CDR3 DNA: TGTGCCAGCAGTGGCAGGGGGCTTTGGGAGCAGTACTTC; CDR3 protein: CASSGRGLWEQYF
V gene: TRBV15; J gene: TRBJ2-1; D gene: -; clone size: -; CDR3 DNA: TGTGCCACCAGCTTTGACTTCGGAAATGAGCAGTTCTTC; CDR3 protein: CATSFDFGNEQFF
V gene: TRBV19; J gene: TRBJ2-5; D gene: TRBD2; clone size: -; CDR3 DNA: TGTGCCAGTAGTATCGATTCTTACCCCCTCGCGGGAGTCCGGGAGACCCAGTACTTC; CDR3 protein: CASSIDSYPLAGVRETQYF
V gene: TRBV7-9; J gene: TRBJ2-6; D gene: -; clone size: -; CDR3 DNA: TGTGCCAGCACCGGAGGACAGAGACCTTCTGGGGCCAACGTCCTGACTTTC; CDR3 protein: CASTGGQRPSGANVLTF
V gene: TRBV27; J gene: TRBJ2-7; D gene: -; clone size: -; CDR3 DNA: TGTGCCAGCAGTTTAAAAGGCGGGGGCGTCTCCTACGAGCAGTACTTC; CDR3 protein: CASSLKGGGVSYEQYF
V gene: TRBV7-9; J gene: TRBJ2-2; D gene: -; clone size: -; CDR3 DNA: TGTGCCAGCAGCCTTTCAACGGGGGCGAACACCGGGGAGCTGTTTTTT; CDR3 protein: CASSLSTGANTGELFF
V gene: TRBV7-2; J gene: TRBJ2-7; D gene: TRBD2; clone size: -; CDR3 DNA: TGTGCCAGCAGCCCGCGGGAGGTTCGGTACGAGCAGTACTTC; CDR3 protein: CASSPREVRYEQYF
V gene: TRBV9; J gene: TRBJ2-7; D gene: TRBD2; clone size: -; CDR3 DNA: TGTGCCAGCAGCGTAGAAGTGGGAGGGAGGGAGCAGTACTTC; CDR3 protein: CASSVEVGGREQYF
V gene: TRBV18; J gene: TRBJ2-7; D gene: TRBD2; clone size: -; CDR3 DNA: TGTGCCAGCTCACCTACAGTAGCGGGGAGGAACGAGCAGTACTTC; CDR3 protein: CASSPTVAGRNEQYF
V gene: TRBV27; J gene: TRBJ1-5; D gene: TRBD1; clone size: -; CDR3 DNA: TGTGCCAGCAGTTCAGGGGGCAAGCCCCAGCATTTT; CDR3 protein: CASSSGGKPQHF
V gene: TRBV7-8; J gene: TRBJ2-7; D gene: TRBD2; clone size: -; CDR3 DNA: TGTGCCAGCAGCTCCCGATCACGACTAGCGGGACTAGGTTTTTCCTACGAGCAGTACTTC; CDR3 protein: CASSSRSRLAGLGFSYEQYF
V gene: TRBV6-5; J gene: TRBJ1-2; D gene: TRBD1; clone size: -; CDR3 DNA: TGTGCCAGCAGTTACGGTTCAGGGGGCGATGGCTACACCTTC; CDR3 protein: CASSYGSGGDGYTF
V gene: TRBV7-2; J gene: TRBJ2-7; D gene: TRBD2; clone size: -; CDR3 DNA: TGTGCCAGCAGCTTTGAAGGCGGGGACTACTACGAGCAGTACTTC; CDR3 protein: CASSFEGGDYYEQYF
V gene: TRBV19; J gene: TRBJ2-6; D gene: TRBD1; clone size: -; CDR3 DNA: TGTGCCAGTAGTATTAAGGGGGCAAACTCTGGGGCCAACGTCCTGACTTTC; CDR3 protein: CASSIKGANSGANVLTF
V gene: TRBV5-4; J gene: TRBJ2-1; D gene: TRBD2; clone size: -; CDR3 DNA: TGTGCCAGCAGCTCTCGGACTAGCGGGAGTTATACGTATGAGCAGTTCTTC; CDR3 protein: CASSSRTSGSYTYEQFF
V gene: TRBV7-9; J gene: TRBJ1-1; D gene: -; clone size: -; CDR3 DNA: TGTGCCAGCAGCCGGACGGGAGGGTCGGAAGCTTTCTTT; CDR3 protein: CASSRTGGSEAFF
V gene: TRBV13; J gene: TRBJ1-2; D gene: -; clone size: -; CDR3 DNA: TGTGCCAGCAGCTTAGGCCCCGGGGGGGCTGAGGGCTACACCTTC; CDR3 protein: CASSLGPGGAEGYTF
V gene: TRBV25-1; J gene: TRBJ2-2; D gene: -; clone size: -; CDR3 DNA: TGTGCCAGCAGAAAAACAGGAGACTCCGGGGAGCTGTTTTTT; CDR3 protein: CASRKTGDSGELFF
V gene: TRBV7-7; J gene: TRBJ2-5; D gene: -; clone size: -; CDR3 DNA: TGTGCTAGCGGCAGCCAAGAGACCCAGTACTTC; CDR3 protein: CASGSQETQYF
V gene: TRBV6-1; J gene: TRBJ1-1; D gene: TRBD1; clone size: -; CDR3 DNA: TGTGCCAGCAGTGAAAAGAACAGGGGGCTCGGGAACACTGAAGCTTTCTTT; CDR3 protein: CASSEKNRGLGNTEAFF
V gene: TRBV30; J gene: TRBJ1-1; D gene: -; clone size: -; CDR3 DNA: TGTGCCTGTTCATTCCGGGGGAACCTGAACACTGAAGCTTTCTTT; CDR3 protein: CACSFRGNLNTEAFF
V gene: TRBV7-9; J gene: TRBJ1-3; D gene: -; clone size: -; CDR3 DNA: TGTGCCAGCAGCTTAGCCACAGTTTACTCTGGAAACACCATATATTTT; CDR3 protein: CASSLATVYSGNTIYF
V gene: TRBV19; J gene: TRBJ1-3; D gene: TRBD1; clone size: -; CDR3 DNA: TGTGCCAGTACGGGACAGGGGATCTCTGGAAACACCATATATTTT; CDR3 protein: CASTGQGISGNTIYF
V gene: TRBV6-5; J gene: TRBJ1-1; D gene: -; clone size: -; CDR3 DNA: TGTGCCAGCAGTTTTGGACACGAAACTGAAGCTTTCTTT; CDR3 protein: CASSFGHETEAFF
V gene: TRBV7-2; J gene: TRBJ2-3; D gene: -; clone size: -; CDR3 DNA: TGTGCCAGCAGCTTAGTCGGCGCGGGTGTTAGCACAGATACGCAGTATTTT; CDR3 protein: CASSLVGAGVSTDTQYF
V gene: TRBV27; J gene: TRBJ1-6; D gene: TRBD1; clone size: -; CDR3 DNA: TGTGCCAGCAGCCCCAGGGGGTATAATTCACCCCTCCACTTT; CDR3 protein: CASSPRGYNSPLHF
V gene: TRBV7-3; J gene: TRBJ2-3; D gene: TRBD2; clone size: once; CDR3 DNA: TGTGCCAGCAGCCCAAACGCCCCGGGAGGGATGGATACGCAGTATTTT; CDR3 protein: CASSPNAPGGMDTQYF
V gene: TRBV27; J gene: TRBJ1-1; D gene: TRBD1; clone size: -; CDR3 DNA: TGTGCCAGCAGTTTAGGGACAGGGGGAACTGAAGCTTTCTTT; CDR3 protein: CASSLGTGGTEAFF
V gene: TRBV6-5; J gene: TRBJ1-2; D gene: TRBD1; clone size: -; CDR3 DNA: TGTGCCAGCAGTCGAACCCTGGGACAGAACTATGGCTACACCTTC; CDR3 protein: CASSRTLGQNYGYTF
V gene: TRBV15; J gene: TRBJ2-7; D gene: -; clone size: once; CDR3 DNA: TGTGCCACCAGTGGGGGCGATAGGTCCTACGAGCAGTACTTC; CDR3 protein: CATSGGDRSYEQYF